One and the same sample provided the 22 T cell receptor beta chains below, sequenced in a study of shared clonotypes between healthy human individuals. The protocol was immunoSEQ multiplex PCR, while the TCRdb copy is restricted to in-frame clones and leaves out a portion. This table holds hundreds of thousands of clones, approximately 73% found once. Input material: memory CD4+ T cells sorted from blood. Subset described: CD45RA-negative fraction. These receptors came from a young woman in good health.

The chain uses TRBV28 and TRBJ1-2; unclear D gene. The CDR3 has 11 residues. From germline, CDR1 is MDHEN and CDR2 SYDVKM. Trimming left V 7 bases short and J 5 bases short, with 8 bases between. The CDR3 reads CASTYGYGYTF. CDR3 bases: TGTGCCAGCACATATGGTTATGGCTACACCTTC.

V usage is TRBV9 and J usage is TRBJ2-1; 8 nucleotides agree with TRBD2. V lost 0 bases, J lost 4 bases, and 6 bases stayed unmatched. Germline V gives CDR1 SGDLS, CDR2 YYNGEE. The CDR3 runs to 16 residues. The CDR3 coding sequence is TGTGCCAGCAGCGTAGTCTTTACTAGCGGTTACAATGAGCAGTTCTTC. The encoded protein is CASSVVFTSGYNEQFF.

The chain joins TRBV14 to TRBJ2-6, with D hard to call. This CDR3 has 15 residues. Germline V gene data show CDR1 as SGHDN and CDR2 as FVKESK. Trimming took 4 bases from V and 0 from J, leaving 7 bases between them. CDR3 sequence reads: CASSPYTSGANVLTF. CDR3 nucleotides: TGTGCCAGCAGCCCCTACACCTCTGGGGCCAACGTCCTGACTTTC.

This chain uses TRBV7-2 with TRBJ1-1, with 7 bases that match TRBD1. V lost 2 bases and J lost 3; bases outside the gene matches: 6. The CDR3 runs 15 residues. CDR1 is SGHTA, CDR2 FQGNSA, per germline. As DNA, the CDR3 is TGTGCCAGCAGCTTAAGAGCAGGGGGGGACACTGAAGCTTTCTTT. Translating gives CASSLRAGGDTEAFF.

The CDR3 loop reads CASSTLLDSAYEQYF. CDR3 nucleotides: TGTGCCAGCAGCACTCTCCTAGACAGCGCCTACGAGCAGTACTTC. The V gene is TRBV6-5, the J gene TRBJ2-7; a weak D match, TRBD1 (5 bases). The V gene lost 6 bases and the J gene lost 2 bases, with 17 bases spanning the gap. From germline, CDR1 is MNHEY and CDR2 SVGAGI. There are 15 residues in the CDR3.

The rearrangement uses TRBV6-5 and TRBJ2-5; the D gene is possibly TRBD2 (6 bases). This CDR3 is built from 15 residues. V gave up 2 bases and J gave up 4 bases, with 14 bases separating them. The germline CDR1 and CDR2 sequences are MNHEY and SVGAGI. The CDR3 DNA sequence: TGTGCCAGCAGTTACGCTTCGGGGGAGCGAGAGACCCAGTACTTC. Its protein is CASSYASGERETQYF.

Concerning this clone: Possible read error: a much larger clone is one base away. The same CDR3 is also encoded by other DNA sequences in this sample. The chain couples TRBV11-2 to TRBJ2-5; 10 bases agree with TRBD2. Germline V gives CDR1 SGHAT, CDR2 FQNNGV. The trim removed 1 base at V and 5 bases at J, leaving 4 bases unmatched. This CDR3 has 15 residues. The CDR3 DNA is TGTGCCAGCAGCTTAGTTCTAGCGGGAGTGGAGACCCAGTACTTC. It yields the protein CASSLVLAGVETQYF.

The chain employs TRBV5-4 and TRBJ1-3, with TRBD1 identical over 7 bases. The CDR3 is 14 amino acids. J lost 4 bases, V lost 3 bases, and 4 bases had no gene match. Germline V gene lookup returns CDR1 SGHNT and CDR2 YYREEE (reference sequence). The CDR3 bases are TGTGCCAGCAGCTCCGGACAGGCAGGAAACACCATATATTTT. This gives the protein CASSSGQAGNTIYF.

This sequence joins TRBV29-1 and TRBJ2-5, with D perhaps being TRBD1 or TRBD2 (5 bases each). Germline values: CDR1 SQVTM, CDR2 ANQGSEA. The length of the CDR3 is 13 residues. The V end lost 5 bases, the J end lost 4 bases, and 14 bases lay between the germline ends. CDR3 sequence: CSVLNRDGETQYF. In DNA, the CDR3 is TGCAGCGTTCTCAACCGGGACGGAGAGACCCAGTACTTC.

This clone was seen just once. This rearrangement joins TRBV7-2 to TRBJ2-3; tentatively, D is TRBD2 (6 bases). Trimming took 1 base from V and 4 from J, leaving 9 bases between them. From germline, CDR1 is SGHTA and CDR2 FQGNSA. The CDR3 loop spans 14 amino acids. The CDR3 here is CASSLGREADTQYF. The CDR3 region has the DNA TGTGCCAGCAGCTTAGGGAGGGAGGCAGATACGCAGTATTTT.

The chain uses TRBV6-5 and TRBJ2-1; 11 nucleotides agree with TRBD1. With 6 bases clipped from V and 4 bases from J, the junction kept 5 bases outside the gene matches. CDR1 and CDR2 from the germline V gene are MNHEY and SVGAGI. The CDR3 has 15 amino acids. The CDR3 sequence is CASRKGQGVYNEQFF. CDR3 DNA sequence: TGTGCCAGCAGGAAGGGACAGGGGGTATACAATGAGCAGTTCTTC.

To note about this clone: This same CDR3 is encoded by further DNA sequences in the sample. The chain links TRBV18 to TRBJ2-1; no reliable D call. Trimming pared 4 bases from V and 4 bases from J, leaving 5 bases between. CDR1 is KGHSH and CDR2 is LQKENI in the germline V gene. The CDR3 consists of 12 residues. The CDR3 DNA is TGTGCCAGCTCACTGATTTACAATGAGCAGTTCTTC. It encodes CASSLIYNEQFF.

This clone was counted a few times. This specimen includes other DNA sequences encoding the same CDR3. This chain links TRBV5-1 with TRBJ2-1; D possibly corresponds to TRBD2 (5 bases). CDR3 length: 14 amino acids. Deletions cut 0 bases from V and 7 bases from J, with 11 bases between. Germline loops: CDR1 SGHRS, CDR2 YFSETQ. CDR3 sequence (DNA): TGCGCCAGCAGCTTGGTAGTCGGGGAAAATGAGCAGTTCTTC. It codes for CASSLVVGENEQFF. Using reference TRBV5-1 and TRBJ2-1 for the parts outside the CDR3, the full variable domain is KAGVTQTPRYLIKTRGQQVTLSCSPISGHRSVSWYQQTPGQGLQFLFEYFSETQRNKGNFPGRFSGRQFSNSRSEMNVSTLELGDSALYLCASSLVVGENEQFFGPGTRLTVL.

The chain employs TRBV28 and TRBJ2-2; 7 bases map to TRBD2. With V trimmed by 3 bases and J by 4 bases, 8 bases remained unmatched. Germline V CDR1 and CDR2: MDHEN, SYDVKM. The CDR3 sequence is 16 residues long. CDR3 coding DNA: TGTGCCAGCAGTTTCGACGGAGCGGGAACCACCGGGGAGCTGTTTTTT. Translating gives CASSFDGAGTTGELFF.

This clone has just one count. The V call is TRBV29-1, the J call TRBJ2-1, with TRBD2 matching 11 bases. J was trimmed by 7 bases and V by 5 bases; bases with no gene match: 10. Germline V lookup: CDR1 SQVTM, CDR2 ANQGSEA. The CDR3 consists of 15 residues. The chain's CDR3 is CSVYRSGRAGNEQFF. In DNA form, the CDR3 reads TGCAGCGTTTACCGTAGCGGGAGGGCCGGGAATGAGCAGTTCTTC.

The rearrangement uses TRBV19 and TRBJ2-2, with unresolved D. The V end was cut by 3 bases, the J end by 8 bases, with 13 bases between. The length of the CDR3 is 14 residues. The germline gives CDR1 LNHDA, CDR2 SQIVND (reference sequence). CDR3 DNA: TGTGCCAGTAGTATTTATCAGAACCGGGGGGAGCTGTTTTTT. Residues: CASSIYQNRGELFF.

The chain has TRBV5-6 and TRBJ2-2; the D gene is possibly TRBD1 (6 bases). The CDR3 runs 13 residues. Germline V gene sequence: CDR1 SGHDT, CDR2 YYEEEE. Deletions cut 4 bases from V and 7 bases from J, with 11 bases between. CDR3 amino acids: CASSTVQGGELFF. Here the CDR3 DNA reads TGTGCCAGCAGCACCGTACAGGGCGGGGAGCTGTTTTTT.

V and J are TRBV28 and TRBJ1-4, with 7 nucleotides matching TRBD1. The CDR3 is 14 amino acids. With 3 bases clipped from V and 8 bases from J, the junction kept 6 bases outside the gene matches. Germline loops: CDR1 MDHEN, CDR2 SYDVKM. CDR3 in DNA: TGTGCCAGCAGTTTTCGACAGGGATTGGAAAAACTGTTTTTT. It translates to CASSFRQGLEKLFF.

The chain carries TRBV19 and TRBJ2-3, with unresolved D. CDR1 and CDR2 (germline): LNHDA, SQIVND (reference sequence). This CDR3 spans 13 amino acids. With 9 bases removed from V and 6 bases from J, the gap between germline ends came to 16 bases. DNA for the CDR3: TGTGCCAGCCTAGATAGACTGCACGATACGCAGTATTTT. It yields the protein CASLDRLHDTQYF.

The CDR3 sequence: CASSRGSGVNSGANVLTF. The DNA of the CDR3 is TGTGCCAGCTCACGGGGTAGCGGGGTGAACTCTGGGGCCAACGTCCTGACTTTC. V and J are TRBV18 and TRBJ2-6, with 8 bases lining up with TRBD2. The CDR3 extends over 18 amino acids. V dropped 4 bases and J dropped 0; count of bases not matched to a gene: 8. Germline V gene data show CDR1 as KGHSH and CDR2 as LQKENI.

V and J are TRBV30 and TRBJ1-1; weak D call: TRBD1 (5 bases). Germline V lookup: CDR1 GTSNPN, CDR2 SVGIG (reference sequence). Deletions cut 2 bases from V and 1 base from J, with 8 bases between. The CDR3 has 13 amino acids. CDR3 DNA: TGTGCCTGGAGTATGGGACCGAACACTGAAGCTTTCTTT. This gives the protein CAWSMGPNTEAFF.

This chain links TRBV27 with TRBJ2-1; a possible D gene is TRBD2 (6 bases). V lost 3 bases and J lost 0, with 21 bases in between. The CDR3 totals 19 residues. From germline, CDR1 is MNHEY and CDR2 SMNVEV (reference sequence). The CDR3 spells CASSFGGTSLESSYNEQFF. The DNA of the CDR3 is TGTGCCAGCAGTTTCGGTGGAACTAGCCTTGAAAGCTCCTACAATGAGCAGTTCTTC.